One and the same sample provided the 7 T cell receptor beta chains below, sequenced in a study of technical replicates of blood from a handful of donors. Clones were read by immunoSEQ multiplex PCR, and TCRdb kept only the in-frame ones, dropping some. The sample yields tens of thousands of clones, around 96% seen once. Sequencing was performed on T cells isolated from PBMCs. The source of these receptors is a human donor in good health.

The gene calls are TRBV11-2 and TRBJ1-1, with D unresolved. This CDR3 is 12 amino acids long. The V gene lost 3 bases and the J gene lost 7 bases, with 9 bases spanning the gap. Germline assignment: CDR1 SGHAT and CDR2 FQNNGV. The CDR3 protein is CASSFWEGEAFF. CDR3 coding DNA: TGTGCCAGCAGCTTTTGGGAGGGTGAAGCTTTCTTT.

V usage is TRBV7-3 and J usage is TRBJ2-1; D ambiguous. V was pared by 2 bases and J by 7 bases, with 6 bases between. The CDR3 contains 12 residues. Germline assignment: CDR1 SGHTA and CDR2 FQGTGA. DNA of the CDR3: TGTGCCAGCAGCTTACAGAATAATGAGCAGTTCTTC. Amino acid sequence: CASSLQNNEQFF.

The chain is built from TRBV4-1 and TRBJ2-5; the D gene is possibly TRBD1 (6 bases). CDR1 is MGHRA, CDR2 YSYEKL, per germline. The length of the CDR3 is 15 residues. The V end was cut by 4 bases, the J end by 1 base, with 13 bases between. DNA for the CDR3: TGCGCCAGCAGCCGAGGGGGAGTAATCCAAGAGACCCAGTACTTC. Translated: CASSRGGVIQETQYF.

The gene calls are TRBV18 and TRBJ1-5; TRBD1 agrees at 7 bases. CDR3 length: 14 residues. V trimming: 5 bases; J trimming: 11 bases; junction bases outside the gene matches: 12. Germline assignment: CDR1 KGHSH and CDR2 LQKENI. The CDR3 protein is CASSGGQTKGSQHF. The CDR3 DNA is TGTGCCAGCTCAGGGGGACAGACTAAGGGGTCCCAGCATTTT.

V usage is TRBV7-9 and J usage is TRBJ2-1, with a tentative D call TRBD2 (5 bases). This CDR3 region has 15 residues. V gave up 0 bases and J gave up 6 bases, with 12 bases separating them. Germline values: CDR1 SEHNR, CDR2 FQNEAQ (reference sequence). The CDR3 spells CASSLARLAGNEQFF. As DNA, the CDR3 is TGTGCCAGCAGCTTAGCGCGGCTAGCAGGCAATGAGCAGTTCTTC.

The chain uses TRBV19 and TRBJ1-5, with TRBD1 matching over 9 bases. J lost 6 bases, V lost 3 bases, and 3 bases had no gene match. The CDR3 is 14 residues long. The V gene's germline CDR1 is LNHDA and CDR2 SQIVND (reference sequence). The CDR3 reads CASSMGDRVQPQHF. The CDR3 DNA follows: TGTGCCAGTAGTATGGGGGACAGGGTTCAGCCCCAGCATTTT.

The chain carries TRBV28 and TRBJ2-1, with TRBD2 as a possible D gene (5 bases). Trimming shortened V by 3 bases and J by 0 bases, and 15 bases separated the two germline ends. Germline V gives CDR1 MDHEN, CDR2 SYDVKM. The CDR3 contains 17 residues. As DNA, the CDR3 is TGTGCCAGCAGTTTCGGGTATAGCGCAAACTCCTACAATGAGCAGTTCTTC. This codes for CASSFGYSANSYNEQFF.